The entry below gives a single T cell receptor beta chain sequence along with its context. In the original analysis: Amplification of reference gene primers provided the estimated nucleated cell counts. Profiling relied on immunoSEQ multiplex PCR, and the TCRdb table lists in-frame clones only, not all of them. The V and J calls and clone size were taken over from that table, and D and trimming were inferred from the DNA. The sample contains roughly 290,000 clones, about nine tenths of which appear only once. The data originate from a study of blood T cell repertoires in COVID-19. Study-wide context: Samples came from the United States, Italy and Spain, spanning acute and convalescent COVID-19. PBMCs, B-cell-depleted T cells, or T cells provided the cDNA or gDNA that made up the material.

Trimming shortened V by 1 base and J by 6 bases, and 10 bases separated the two germline ends. The CDR3 totals 14 residues. From germline, CDR1 is MGHDK and CDR2 SYGVNS. This chain links TRBV25-1 with TRBJ2-1; D is uncertain. The sequencing input was peripheral blood. The TCR sequence derives from a woman aged 55-70 years with acute or convalescent COVID-19. The CDR3, as DNA: TGTGCCAGCAGTGAATGGAGAGGTTCCAATGAGCAGTTCTTC. Translation: CASSEWRGSNEQFF.